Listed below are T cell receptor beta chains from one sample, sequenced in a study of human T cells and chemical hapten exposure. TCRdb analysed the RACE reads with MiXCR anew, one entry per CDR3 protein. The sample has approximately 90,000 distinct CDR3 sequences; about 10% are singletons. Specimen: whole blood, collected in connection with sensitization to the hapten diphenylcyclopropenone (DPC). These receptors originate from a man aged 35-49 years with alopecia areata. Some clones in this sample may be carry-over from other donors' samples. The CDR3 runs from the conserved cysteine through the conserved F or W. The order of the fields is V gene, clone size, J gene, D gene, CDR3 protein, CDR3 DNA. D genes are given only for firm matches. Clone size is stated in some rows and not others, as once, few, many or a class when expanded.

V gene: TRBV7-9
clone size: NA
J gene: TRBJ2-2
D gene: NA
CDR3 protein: CASSPHTVTGELFF
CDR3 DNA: TGTGCCAGCAGCCCCCATACAGTCACCGGGGAGCTGTTTTTT

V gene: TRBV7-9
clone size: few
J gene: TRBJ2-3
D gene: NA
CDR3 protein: CASSLKGGRADTQYF
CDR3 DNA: TGTGCCAGCAGCTTGAAAGGGGGGCGCGCAGATACGCAGTATTTT

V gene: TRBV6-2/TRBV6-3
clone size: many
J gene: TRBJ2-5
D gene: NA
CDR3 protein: CATLKETQYF
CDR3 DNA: TGTGCTACCTTAAAAGAGACCCAGTACTTC

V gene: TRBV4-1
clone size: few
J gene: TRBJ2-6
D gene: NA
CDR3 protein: CASSQTQPGANVLTF
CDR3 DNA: TGCGCCAGCAGCCAAACTCAACCTGGGGCCAACGTCCTGACTTTC

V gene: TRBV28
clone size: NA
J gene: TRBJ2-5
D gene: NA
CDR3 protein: CATLTIQGVQETQYF
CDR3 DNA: TGTGCCACCCTGACAATTCAGGGTGTCCAAGAGACCCAGTACTTC

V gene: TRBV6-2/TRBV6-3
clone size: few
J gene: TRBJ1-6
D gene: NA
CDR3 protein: CASSFAGTLASPLHF
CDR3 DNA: TGTGCCAGCAGTTTCGCCGGGACCCTAGCTTCACCCCTCCACTTT

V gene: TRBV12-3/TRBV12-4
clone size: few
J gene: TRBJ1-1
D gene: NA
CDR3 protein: CASTKRFATEAFF
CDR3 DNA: TGTGCCAGCACTAAAAGGTTCGCTACTGAAGCTTTCTTT

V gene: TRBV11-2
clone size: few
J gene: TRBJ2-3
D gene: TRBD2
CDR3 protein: CASSLMVAGARDTQYF
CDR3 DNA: TGTGCCAGCAGTCTAATGGTAGCGGGAGCGCGGGATACGCAGTATTTT

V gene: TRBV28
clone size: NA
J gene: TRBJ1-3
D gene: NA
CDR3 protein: CASKMDTIYF
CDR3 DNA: TGTGCCAGCAAAATGGACACCATATATTTT

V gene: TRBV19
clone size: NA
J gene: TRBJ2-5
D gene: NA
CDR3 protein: CASSISQQETQYF
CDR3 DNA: TGTGCCAGTAGTATTTCTCAGCAAGAGACCCAGTACTTC

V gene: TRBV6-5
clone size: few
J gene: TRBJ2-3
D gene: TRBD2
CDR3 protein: CASSYLGAGRGGDTQYF
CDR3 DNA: TGTGCCAGCAGTTACTTGGGAGCGGGGAGAGGTGGAGATACGCAGTATTTT

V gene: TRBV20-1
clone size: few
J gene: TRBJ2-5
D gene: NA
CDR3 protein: CSARDPSDETQYF
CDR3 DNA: TGCAGTGCTAGAGATCCTAGCGATGAGACCCAGTACTTC

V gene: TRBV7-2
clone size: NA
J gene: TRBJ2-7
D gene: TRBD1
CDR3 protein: CASSLDRGAPYEQYF
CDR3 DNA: TGTGCCAGCAGCTTAGACAGGGGTGCACCCTACGAGCAGTACTTC

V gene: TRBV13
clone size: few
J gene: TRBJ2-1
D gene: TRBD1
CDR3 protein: CASSSRQGNHPGFF
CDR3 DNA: TGTGCCAGCAGCTCACGACAGGGAAACCACCCTGGGTTCTTC

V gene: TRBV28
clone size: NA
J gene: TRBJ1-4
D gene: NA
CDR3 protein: CASSLRAQYEKLFF
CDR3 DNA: TGTGCCAGCAGTTTAAGGGCCCAATACGAAAAACTGTTTTTT

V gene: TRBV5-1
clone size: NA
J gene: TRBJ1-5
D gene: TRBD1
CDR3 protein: CASSDGQGRNQPQHF
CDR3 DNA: TGCGCCAGCAGCGATGGACAGGGACGGAATCAGCCCCAGCATTTT

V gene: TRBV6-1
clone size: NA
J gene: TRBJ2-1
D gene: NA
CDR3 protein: CASSDGPNIRQFF
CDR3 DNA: TGTGCCAGCAGTGACGGGCCCAACATTCGGCAGTTCTTC

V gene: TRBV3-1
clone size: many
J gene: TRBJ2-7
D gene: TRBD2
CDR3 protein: CASSEGTRTYEQYF
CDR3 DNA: TGTGCCAGCAGCGAGGGGACTAGGACCTACGAGCAGTACTTC

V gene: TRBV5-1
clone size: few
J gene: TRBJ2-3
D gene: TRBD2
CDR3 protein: CASSWTSGSLTDTQYF
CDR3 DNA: TGCGCCAGCAGCTGGACTAGCGGGAGTTTGACAGATACGCAGTATTTT

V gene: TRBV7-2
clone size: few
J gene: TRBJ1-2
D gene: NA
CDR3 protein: CASSFGDWDGYGYTF
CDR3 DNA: TGTGCCAGCAGCTTTGGGGACTGGGATGGGTATGGCTACACCTTC

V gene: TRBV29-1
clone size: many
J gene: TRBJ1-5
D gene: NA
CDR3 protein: CSVEPGGGKSNQPQHF
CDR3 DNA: TGCAGCGTTGAACCTGGGGGCGGGAAAAGCAATCAGCCCCAGCATTTT

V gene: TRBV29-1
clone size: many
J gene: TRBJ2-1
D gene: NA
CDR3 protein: CSVQGFGNEQFF
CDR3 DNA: TGCAGCGTCCAGGGCTTCGGCAATGAGCAGTTCTTC

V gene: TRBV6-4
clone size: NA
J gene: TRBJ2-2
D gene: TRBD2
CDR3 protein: CASSDSTSGDTGELFF
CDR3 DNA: TGTGCCAGCAGTGACTCGACTAGCGGAGACACCGGGGAGCTGTTTTTT

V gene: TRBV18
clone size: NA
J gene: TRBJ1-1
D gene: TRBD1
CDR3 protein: CASSQGQRNTEAFF
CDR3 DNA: TGTGCCAGCTCACAGGGACAGAGGAACACTGAAGCTTTCTTT

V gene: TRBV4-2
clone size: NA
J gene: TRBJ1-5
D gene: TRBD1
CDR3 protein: CASSQDPGPGQGQGSNQPQHF
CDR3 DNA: TGTGCCAGCAGCCAAGATCCGGGCCCGGGACAGGGACAGGGTAGCAATCAGCCCCAGCATTTT

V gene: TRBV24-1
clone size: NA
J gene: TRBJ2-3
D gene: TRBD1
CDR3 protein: CATSDTRDRVLVGPTDTQYF
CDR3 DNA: TGTGCCACCAGTGATACCCGGGACAGGGTTTTAGTGGGGCCCACAGATACGCAGTATTTT

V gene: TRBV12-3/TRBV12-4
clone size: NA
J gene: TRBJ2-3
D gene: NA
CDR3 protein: CASSSTIGQYF
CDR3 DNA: TGTGCCAGCAGCTCTACGATAGGGCAGTATTTT

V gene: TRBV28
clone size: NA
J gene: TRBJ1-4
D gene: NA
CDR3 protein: CAGSQGSREKLFF
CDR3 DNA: TGTGCCGGCAGTCAGGGCTCTCGGGAAAAACTGTTTTTT

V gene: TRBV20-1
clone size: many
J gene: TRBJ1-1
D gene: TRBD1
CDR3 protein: CSARDNRDRGAPEAFF
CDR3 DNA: TGCAGTGCTAGAGACAACCGGGACAGAGGAGCCCCTGAAGCTTTCTTT

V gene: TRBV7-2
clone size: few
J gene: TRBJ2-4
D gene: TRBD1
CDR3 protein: CASSPDRSLAKNIQYF
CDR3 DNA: TGTGCCAGCAGCCCGGACAGGAGTCTAGCCAAAAACATTCAGTACTTC

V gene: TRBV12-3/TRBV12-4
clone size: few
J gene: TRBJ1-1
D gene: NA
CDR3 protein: CASSLSSGRTEAFF
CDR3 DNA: TGTGCCAGCAGTTTATCCTCAGGGAGGACTGAAGCTTTCTTT

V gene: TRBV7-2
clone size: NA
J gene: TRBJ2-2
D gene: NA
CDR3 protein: CASSALSRGAGELFF
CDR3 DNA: TGTGCCAGCAGCGCCCTATCTAGGGGGGCCGGGGAGCTGTTTTTT

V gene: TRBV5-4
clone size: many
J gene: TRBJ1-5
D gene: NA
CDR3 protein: CASSLAGDSNQPQHF
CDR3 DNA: TGTGCCAGCAGCTTGGCCGGGGACAGCAATCAGCCCCAGCATTTT